One sample yielded the 32 T cell receptor beta chains listed below, sequenced in a study of CXCR3-negative and CXCR3-positive naive CD8 T cells (dated by TCRdb to about 2019). Instrument on record: NextSeq 550. The Human TCR Profiling Kit (MiLaboratory) was used to prepare UMI-labeled 5' RACE TRB cDNA libraries. Once TCRdb had reprocessed the reads, it stored one entry per CDR3 protein sequence and supplied no DNA. The sample's table covers about 80,000 distinct CDR3 sequences. The biggest ten clones account for 1.6% of the sample. Sequenced input: naive CXCR3- CD8+ T cells from blood. The cell subset or site label on this specimen signifies: CD45RO-CCR7+CD27+CD95- naive CD8+ T cells lacking CXCR3 (TNR3-). The receptors were gathered from a human donor in good health. Some clones in this sample may be carry-over from other donors' samples.

The J gene is TRBJ2-3, the V gene TRBV29-1. Per germline, CDR1 SQVTM and CDR2 ANQGSEA. CDR3 size: 14 residues. The CDR3 sequence: CSVGELRNTDTQYF.

This chain connects TRBV7-9 to TRBJ2-2; the D call from TCRdb, TRBD1, cannot be confirmed without DNA. The germline V gene has CDR1 SEHNR and CDR2 FQNEAQ (reference sequence). This CDR3 is built from 16 residues. The CDR3 loop is CALLLAGAQDTGELFF.

This sequence joins TRBV29-1 and TRBJ2-7; the TCRdb D gene call, TRBD1, has no DNA to confirm it. Looked up from germline, CDR1 is SQVTM and CDR2 is ANQGSEA. The CDR3 contains 14 residues. CDR3 in amino acids: CSVEDGTGDYEQYF.

The J gene is TRBJ2-7, the V gene TRBV29-1. Germline CDR1 reads SQVTM; CDR2 reads ANQGSEA. The CDR3 loop spans 13 amino acids. The CDR3 sequence is CSVFLRYSYEQYF.

The chain links TRBV7-9 to TRBJ2-2; TCRdb designates TRBD2, a call that cannot be tested without DNA. The CDR3 consists of 16 residues. CDR1 and CDR2 (germline): SEHNR, FQNEAQ (reference sequence). The CDR3 protein is CASSLALARDTGELFF.

The J gene is TRBJ1-1, the V gene TRBV29-1; without DNA, the TCRdb call of TRBD1 cannot be checked. The CDR3 contains 14 residues. Germline loops: CDR1 SQVTM, CDR2 ANQGSEA. CDR3 sequence: CSITPTGPDTEAFF.

The rearrangement links TRBV23-1 to TRBJ2-7; the TCRdb call, TRBD1, lacks DNA for checking. TRBV23-1 is identified as an open reading frame with a role that is uncertain. The CDR3 length is 13 residues. This CDR3 is CASSQQGRNEQYF.

The chain links TRBV27 to TRBJ1-2. The CDR3 length is 14 residues. CDR1 is MNHEY, CDR2 SMNVEV, per germline (reference sequence). CDR3: CASSLRDPNDGYTF.

The chain recombines TRBV7-2 with TRBJ2-7; TCRdb outputs TRBD2, but without DNA this stays unchecked. This CDR3 has 15 residues. The germline V gene encodes CDR1 SGHTA and CDR2 FQGNSA. The CDR3 region is CASSPSVAGGGEQYF.

This chain connects TRBV4-3 to TRBJ2-7; TCRdb selects TRBD2, and the lack of DNA leaves this call unchecked. Germline loops: CDR1 LGHNA, CDR2 YSLEER. This CDR3 region has 15 residues. CDR3 sequence: CASSQDRVVIYEQYF.

The chain recombines TRBV20-1 with TRBJ2-5; absent DNA, TCRdb's TRBD1 call cannot be checked. CDR3 length: 14 residues. CDR1 DFQATT and CDR2 SNEGSKA come from the germline V gene (reference sequence). Here the CDR3 reads CSATDRQASGTQYF.

The chain joins TRBV9 to TRBJ2-1. From germline, CDR1 is SGDLS and CDR2 YYNGEE. The CDR3 is 15 residues long. The CDR3 is CASSVGESSYNEQFF.

The chain carries TRBV5-1 and TRBJ2-1; the TCRdb call, TRBD1, lacks DNA for checking. This CDR3 region has 13 residues. Germline V gene data show CDR1 as SGHRS and CDR2 as YFSETQ. CDR3 region: CASRPDSYNEQFF. Combining the CDR3 with reference TRBV5-1 and TRBJ2-1 gives the whole variable domain KAGVTQTPRYLIKTRGQQVTLSCSPISGHRSVSWYQQTPGQGLQFLFEYFSETQRNKGNFPGRFSGRQFSNSRSEMNVSTLELGDSALYLCASRPDSYNEQFFGPGTRLTVL.

The rearrangement links TRBV27 to TRBJ2-7; TCRdb selects TRBD2, and the lack of DNA leaves this call unchecked. CDR3 length equals 16 residues. Germline CDR1 reads MNHEY; CDR2 reads SMNVEV (reference sequence). CDR3 sequence: CASSLGLAGGGYEQYF.

The chain uses TRBV28 and TRBJ2-7; no DNA is available, so the TRBD2 call from TCRdb remains unchecked. CDR3 length: 16 amino acids. From germline, CDR1 is MDHEN and CDR2 SYDVKM. This chain's CDR3 is CASSLPRGGESYEQYF. Full variable domain (remainder filled in from reference TRBV28 and TRBJ2-7): DVKVTQSSRYLVKRTGEKVFLECVQDMDHENMFWYRQDPGLGLRLIYFSYDVKMKEKGDIPEGYSVSREKKERFSLILESASTNQTSMYLCASSLPRGGESYEQYFGPGTRLTVT.

V gene TRBV11-2 combines with J gene TRBJ2-3; TCRdb returns TRBD2, unconfirmable since there is no DNA. The CDR3 runs to 14 residues. Looked up from germline, CDR1 is SGHAT and CDR2 is FQNNGV. CDR3 loop: CASSLLAGADTQYF.

The V and J genes are TRBV5-5 and TRBJ2-3; the D call from TCRdb, TRBD1, cannot be confirmed without DNA. From germline, CDR1 is SGHKS and CDR2 YYEKEE (reference sequence). The CDR3 has 16 amino acids. The CDR3 here is CASSNPIGIITDTQYF.

The rearrangement links TRBV29-1 to TRBJ2-6. The germline V gene encodes CDR1 SQVTM and CDR2 ANQGSEA. CDR3 length equals 14 residues. CDR3 protein: CSVELWAGANVLTF.

The rearrangement joins TRBV29-1 to TRBJ2-1; without DNA, the TCRdb call of TRBD1 cannot be checked. The CDR3 sequence is 13 residues long. Germline loops: CDR1 SQVTM, CDR2 ANQGSEA. This CDR3 is CSVRVRANNEQFF.

The CDR3 reads CASSLSPWQGGYEQYF. V gene TRBV5-1 combines with J gene TRBJ2-7; the TCRdb D gene call, TRBD2, has no DNA to confirm it. This CDR3 spans 16 amino acids. The germline gives CDR1 SGHRS, CDR2 YFSETQ. The entire variable domain, with the rest obtained from reference TRBV5-1 and TRBJ2-7, is as follows: KAGVTQTPRYLIKTRGQQVTLSCSPISGHRSVSWYQQTPGQGLQFLFEYFSETQRNKGNFPGRFSGRQFSNSRSEMNVSTLELGDSALYLCASSLSPWQGGYEQYFGPGTRLTVT.

The rearrangement links TRBV19 to TRBJ2-1; without DNA, the TCRdb call of TRBD1 cannot be checked. The CDR3 contains 13 residues. Germline CDR1 LNHDA, CDR2 SQIVND (reference sequence). The CDR3 here is CASGQGRYNEQFF.

J is TRBJ2-1 and V is TRBV4-3; no DNA is available, so the TRBD2 call from TCRdb remains unchecked. The germline V gene encodes CDR1 LGHNA and CDR2 YSLEER. The CDR3 contains 17 residues. The CDR3 protein is CASSQDPLAGRDNEQFF.

This clonotype counts as medium-sized by frequency. The rearrangement uses TRBV7-9 and TRBJ2-7; TCRdb designates TRBD2, a call that cannot be tested without DNA. The CDR3 sequence is 18 residues long. The germline V gene encodes CDR1 SEHNR and CDR2 FQNEAQ (reference sequence). The CDR3 spells CASSSLAGEASGSYEQYF. The complete variable domain, with remaining parts taken from reference TRBV7-9 and TRBJ2-7, reads DTGVSQNPRHKITKRGQNVTFRCDPISEHNRLYWYRQTLGQGPEFLTYFQNEAQLEKSRLLSDRFSAERPKGSFSTLEIQRTEQGDSAMYLCASSSLAGEASGSYEQYFGPGTRLTVT.

The V and J genes are TRBV7-9 and TRBJ1-1; the TRBD1 assignment by TCRdb is unverifiable without DNA. CDR1 and CDR2 (germline): SEHNR, FQNEAQ (reference sequence). The CDR3 length is 13 residues. CDR3 sequence: CASSRTGKPEAFF.

This CDR3 is CASSLDRDRGLSGELFF. V usage is TRBV5-6 and J usage is TRBJ2-2; with no DNA, the TCRdb D assignment of TRBD1 cannot be verified. The CDR3 runs 17 residues. Germline CDR1 and CDR2: SGHDT and YYEEEE.

The chain couples TRBV29-1 to TRBJ2-7. Germline loops: CDR1 SQVTM, CDR2 ANQGSEA. The CDR3 consists of 13 residues. CDR3 sequence: CSVLDTATYEQYF.

This chain joins TRBV2 and TRBJ2-1; the D gene TCRdb calls, TRBD2, cannot be checked with no DNA. The CDR3 extends over 14 amino acids. Germline V gene lookup returns CDR1 SNHLY and CDR2 FYNNEI. This chain's CDR3 is CASAGLAGVNEQFF.

The chain has TRBV6-1 and TRBJ2-1; TCRdb proposes TRBD2, but this gene call is untestable without DNA. Germline assignment: CDR1 MNHNS and CDR2 SASEGT. The CDR3 consists of 15 residues. Here the CDR3 reads CASSDSHGEANEQFF.

The V and J genes are TRBV29-1 and TRBJ2-1; TCRdb's D call, TRBD2, is unchecked because there is no DNA. From germline, CDR1 is SQVTM and CDR2 ANQGSEA. The CDR3 is made up of 14 amino acids. This CDR3 reads CSVAGTSGYNEQFF.

The V call is TRBV7-9, the J call TRBJ2-7; TCRdb gives TRBD2 as the D gene, but with no DNA this cannot be confirmed. This CDR3 spans 15 amino acids. Per the germline V gene, CDR1 is SEHNR and CDR2 is FQNEAQ (reference sequence). The CDR3 here is CASDLGADATYEQYF.

The chain combines TRBV4-1 with TRBJ2-1; TCRdb's D call, TRBD2, is unchecked because there is no DNA. Germline values: CDR1 MGHRA, CDR2 YSYEKL. The CDR3 spans 16 residues. The CDR3 protein is CASSQGQSGAYNEQFF.

The chain uses TRBV29-1 and TRBJ2-2; TCRdb's D call of TRBD1 is untestable without DNA. There are 11 residues in the CDR3. CDR1 and CDR2 (germline): SQVTM, ANQGSEA. The CDR3 is CSVTGPGELFF.